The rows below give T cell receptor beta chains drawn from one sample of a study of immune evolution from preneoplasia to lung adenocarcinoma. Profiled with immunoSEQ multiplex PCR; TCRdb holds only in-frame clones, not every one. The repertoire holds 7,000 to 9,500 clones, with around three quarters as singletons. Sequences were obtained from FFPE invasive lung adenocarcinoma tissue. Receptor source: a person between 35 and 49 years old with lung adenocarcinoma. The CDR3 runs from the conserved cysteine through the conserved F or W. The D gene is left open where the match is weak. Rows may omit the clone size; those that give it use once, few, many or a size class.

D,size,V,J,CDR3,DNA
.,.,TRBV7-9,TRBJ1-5,CASSLGLLRPQHF,TGTGCCAGCAGCTTAGGCCTATTAAGGCCCCAGCATTTT
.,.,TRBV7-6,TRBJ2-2,CASSLRTRANTGELFF,TGTGCCAGCAGCCTTAGGACACGAGCGAACACCGGGGAGCTGTTTTTT
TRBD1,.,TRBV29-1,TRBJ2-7,CSVAPGGAFYEQYF,TGCAGCGTTGCCCCAGGGGGCGCTTTCTACGAGCAGTACTTC
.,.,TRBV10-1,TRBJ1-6,CASSEKTNSPLHF,TGCGCCAGCAGTGAGAAAACAAATTCACCCCTCCACTTT
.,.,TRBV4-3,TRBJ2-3,CASSQDMVGDTQYF,TGCGCCAGCAGCCAAGACATGGTGGGGGATACGCAGTATTTT
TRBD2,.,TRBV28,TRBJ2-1,CVSGGAGDSYNEQFF,TGTGTCAGCGGGGGGGCGGGAGATTCCTACAATGAGCAGTTCTTC
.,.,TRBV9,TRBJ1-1,CASSETPSGVAFF,TGTGCCAGCAGCGAAACCCCCTCAGGGGTGGCTTTCTTT
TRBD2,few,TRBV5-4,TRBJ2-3,CATTLRLAGGTDTQYF,TGTGCCACAACATTAAGACTAGCGGGGGGCACAGATACGCAGTATTTT
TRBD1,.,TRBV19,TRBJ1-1,CASSRTGGLAEAFF,TGTGCCAGTAGTCGGACAGGGGGCTTGGCTGAAGCTTTCTTT
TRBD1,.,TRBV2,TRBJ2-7,CASSAPGQGAMYEQYF,TGTGCCAGCAGTGCTCCGGGACAGGGGGCTATGTACGAGCAGTACTTC
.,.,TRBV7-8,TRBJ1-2,CASSSGAGYGYTF,TGTGCCAGCAGCTCCGGGGCGGGTTATGGCTACACCTTC
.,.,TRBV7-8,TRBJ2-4,CASSLEEGYKNIQYF,TGTGCCAGCAGCTTAGAAGAGGGTTACAAAAACATTCAGTACTTC
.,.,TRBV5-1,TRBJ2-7,CASSYYSDEQYF,TGCGCCAGCAGCTACTATTCGGACGAGCAGTACTTC
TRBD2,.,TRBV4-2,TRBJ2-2,CASSQGVGSGGSTGELFF,TGTGCCAGCAGCCAAGGGGTGGGGAGCGGGGGGTCCACCGGGGAGCTGTTTTTT
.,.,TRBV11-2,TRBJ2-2,CASSFGTNTGELFF,TGTGCCAGCAGCTTTGGAACGAACACCGGGGAGCTGTTTTTT
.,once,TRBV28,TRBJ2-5,CTSSFAGSGLETQYF,TGTACCAGCAGTTTTGCAGGGTCGGGGCTAGAGACCCAGTACTTC
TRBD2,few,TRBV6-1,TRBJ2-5,CASSAGGQQETQYF,TGTGCCAGTTCAGCGGGGGGGCAACAAGAGACCCAGTACTTC
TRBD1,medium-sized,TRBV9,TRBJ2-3,CASSPWTGGSSTDTQYF,TGTGCCAGCAGCCCGTGGACAGGGGGATCAAGCACAGATACGCAGTATTTT
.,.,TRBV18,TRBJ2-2,CASSPVASTGELFF,TGTGCCAGCTCACCAGTGGCGAGCACCGGGGAGCTGTTTTTT
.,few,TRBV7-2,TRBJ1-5,CASSPDRNQPQHF,TGTGCCAGCAGTCCTGACAGGAATCAGCCCCAGCATTTT
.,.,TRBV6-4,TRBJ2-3,CASSEGDTDTQYF,TGTGCCAGCAGTGAGGGGGACACAGATACGCAGTATTTT
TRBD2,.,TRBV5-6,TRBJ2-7,CASSPLAGGTYEQYF,TGTGCCAGCAGCCCCCTAGCGGGAGGCACCTACGAGCAGTACTTC
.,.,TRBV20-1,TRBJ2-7,CSAWGAGEQYF,TGCAGTGCTTGGGGGGCGGGGGAGCAGTACTTC
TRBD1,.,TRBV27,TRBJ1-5,CASRPTGTGSPQHF,TGTGCCAGCAGGCCTACCGGGACAGGGTCGCCCCAGCATTTT
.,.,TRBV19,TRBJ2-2,CASSMKSGSNTGELFF,TGTGCCAGTAGTATGAAGTCGGGGTCGAACACCGGGGAGCTGTTTTTT
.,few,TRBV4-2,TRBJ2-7,CASSQESSSSYEQYF,TGTGCCAGCAGCCAAGAGTCGAGTAGCTCCTACGAGCAGTACTTC
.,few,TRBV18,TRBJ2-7,CASSPSSVLYEQYF,TGTGCCAGCTCACCTAGTTCTGTCCTGTACGAGCAGTACTTC
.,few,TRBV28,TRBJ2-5,CASSLLGRGETQYF,TGTGCCAGCAGTTTATTAGGCCGGGGAGAGACCCAGTACTTC
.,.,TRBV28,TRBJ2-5,CASSLISGVRPSGTQYF,TGTGCCAGCAGTTTAATAAGTGGGGTTAGACCCTCCGGCACCCAGTACTTC
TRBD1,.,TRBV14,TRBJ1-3,CASSQEGTGVGNTIYF,TGTGCCAGCAGCCAAGAGGGGACAGGGGTTGGAAACACCATATATTTT
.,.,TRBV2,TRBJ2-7,CASSEGGREQYF,TGTGCCAGCAGTGAAGGGGGTCGCGAGCAGTACTTC
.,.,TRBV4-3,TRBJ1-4,CASSQGNKNEKLFF,TGCGCCAGCAGCCAAGGTAACAAGAATGAAAAACTGTTTTTT
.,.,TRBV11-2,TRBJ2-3,CASSLSLSDTQYF,TGTGCCAGCAGCTTATCCCTCTCAGATACGCAGTATTTT
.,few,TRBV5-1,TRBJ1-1,CASRNLGGNTEAFF,TGCGCCAGCAGGAATTTGGGGGGTAACACTGAAGCTTTCTTT
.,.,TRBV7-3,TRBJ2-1,CASSSSGSYNEQFF,TGTGCCAGCAGTTCATCGGGGAGTTACAATGAGCAGTTCTTC
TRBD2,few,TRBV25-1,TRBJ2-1,CASSEAGGDNEQFF,TGTGCCAGCAGTGAGGCGGGGGGGGACAATGAGCAGTTCTTC
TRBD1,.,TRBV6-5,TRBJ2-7,CASSYSVDRVFYEQYF,TGTGCCAGCAGTTACTCGGTCGACAGGGTCTTTTACGAGCAGTACTTC
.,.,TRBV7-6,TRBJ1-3,CASSLVGGGGNTIYF,TGTGCCAGCAGCTTAGTAGGGGGAGGTGGAAACACCATATATTTT
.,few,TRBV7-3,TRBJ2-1,CASSLFDNEQFF,TGTGCCAGCAGCTTATTCGACAATGAGCAGTTCTTC
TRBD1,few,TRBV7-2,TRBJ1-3,CASRRDRGGNTIYF,TGTGCCAGCAGGAGGGACAGGGGGGGAAACACCATATATTTT
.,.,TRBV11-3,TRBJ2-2,CASSLRGGANTGELFF,TGTGCCAGCAGCCTCCGAGGGGGGGCTAACACCGGGGAGCTGTTTTTT